These 16 T cell receptor beta chains were sequenced from one sample in a study of a mutant IDH1 vaccine in newly diagnosed glioma. Their antigens are not known. TCRdb keeps only in-frame clones here, not all; method: immunoSEQ multiplex PCR. The sample holds 40,000 to 50,000 clones, around 76% seen once. Time point: week 23, last vaccination. Doses of 300 ug of mutant IDH1 20-mer peptide were given with topical imiquimod. The starting material was PBMCs, obtained from a glioma patient whose treatment included an IDH1 peptide vaccine. The origin of the receptors is a middle-aged man with glioma.

J is TRBJ2-7 and V is TRBV19; possible D gene TRBD2, 5 bases. CDR1 and CDR2 from the germline V gene are LNHDA and SQIVND (reference sequence). V lost 1 base and J lost 2, with 9 bases in between. CDR3 length equals 14 residues. CDR3 loop: CASSIGGLTYEQYF. The CDR3 nucleotides read TGTGCCAGTAGTATAGGAGGACTTACCTACGAGCAGTACTTC.

The CDR3 reads CSVEYRVDTEAFF. In DNA, the CDR3 is TGCAGCGTTGAATACAGGGTCGACACTGAAGCTTTCTTT. The chain joins TRBV29-1 to TRBJ1-1; perhaps TRBD1 as D (6 bases). The germline V gene has CDR1 SQVTM and CDR2 ANQGSEA. The CDR3 extends over 13 amino acids. V lost 2 bases, J lost 3 bases, and 10 bases lay in between.

The genes are TRBV4-1 and TRBJ2-2; D is possibly TRBD1 (5 bases). Germline assignment: CDR1 MGHRA and CDR2 YSYEKL. This CDR3 is built from 14 residues. V was cut by 5 bases and J by 4 bases, with 11 bases left in between. This chain's CDR3 is CASSEQAFTGELFF. The DNA for the CDR3 is TGCGCCAGCAGCGAACAGGCCTTCACCGGGGAGCTGTTTTTT.

CDR3 sequence reads: CASSQNRAGSTDTQYF. CDR3 nucleotides: TGCGCCAGCAGCCAAAATCGGGCAGGTAGCACAGATACGCAGTATTTT. The chain combines TRBV4-3 with TRBJ2-3; no definite D call. CDR3 length equals 16 residues. The V gene lost 2 bases and the J gene lost 0 bases, with 12 bases spanning the gap. Per the germline V gene, CDR1 is LGHNA and CDR2 is YSLEER.

In its sample, this clone was seen once. The chain uses TRBV25-1 and TRBJ2-2; TRBD1 is a possible D gene (6 bases). CDR1 and CDR2 from the germline V gene are MGHDK and SYGVNS. The V and J ends lost 1 base and 0 bases respectively, with 6 bases between them. This CDR3 spans 15 amino acids. This CDR3 is CASSESGANTGELFF. In DNA form, the CDR3 reads TGTGCCAGCAGTGAATCAGGGGCGAACACCGGGGAGCTGTTTTTT.

The rearrangement joins TRBV5-1 to TRBJ1-6, with D perhaps TRBD1 (5 bases). Germline CDR1 reads SGHRS; CDR2 reads YFSETQ. CDR3 length equals 12 residues. Trimming removed 0 bases at V and 15 bases at J, with 10 bases between. CDR3 DNA sequence: TGCGCCAGCAGCTTGGGGGGGACCGGCCTCCACTTT. As protein: CASSLGGTGLHF.

V gene TRBV4-1 combines with J gene TRBJ2-5, with TRBD2 matching 14 bases. CDR3 length: 19 amino acids. Germline lookup yields CDR1 MGHRA and CDR2 YSYEKL. The V and J ends lost 4 bases and 2 bases, in that order; junction bases with no gene match: 12. CDR3 region: CASSPTWTSGGPRQETQYF. The CDR3 nucleotides are TGCGCCAGCAGCCCGACCTGGACTAGCGGGGGGCCGCGTCAAGAGACCCAGTACTTC.

The genes are TRBV6-6 and TRBJ2-6; D possibly matches TRBD1 or TRBD2 (5 bases each). Germline-derived CDR1 and CDR2 are MNHNY and SVGAGI (reference sequence). The CDR3 totals 16 residues. V lost 7 bases to trimming and J lost 5 bases, with 18 bases between them. The CDR3 region has the DNA TGTGCCAGCAAACCACTTGGGACCTCACGGGCCAACGTCCTGACTTTC. It is translated as CASKPLGTSRANVLTF.

V gene TRBV4-1 combines with J gene TRBJ2-7; D perhaps matches TRBD1 (6 bases). CDR3 length equals 15 residues. Trimming stripped 1 base from V and 3 bases from J, with 13 bases between. Germline lookup yields CDR1 MGHRA and CDR2 YSYEKL. The CDR3 loop reads CASSQGQQGSYEQYF. As DNA, the CDR3 is TGCGCCAGCAGCCAAGGACAGCAGGGGAGCTACGAGCAGTACTTC.

The rearrangement links TRBV2 to TRBJ2-2; D gene uncertain. Per germline, CDR1 SNHLY and CDR2 FYNNEI. The CDR3 runs to 13 residues. Trimming cost V 4 bases and J 6 bases, with 9 bases left between them. CDR3 region: CASSAIEAGELFF. As DNA, the CDR3 is TGTGCCAGCAGTGCCATAGAGGCCGGGGAGCTGTTTTTT. Full variable domain (remainder filled in from reference TRBV2 and TRBJ2-2): EPEVTQTPSHQVTQMGQEVILRCVPISNHLYFYWYRQILGQKVEFLVSFYNNEISEKSEIFDDQFSVERPDGSNFTLKIRSTKLEDSAMYFCASSAIEAGELFFGEGSRLTVL.

This clone was recorded a few times. This chain connects TRBV27 to TRBJ1-2; 7 bases align to TRBD1. The trim removed 6 bases at V and 6 bases at J, leaving 7 bases unmatched. The CDR3 has 13 amino acids. CDR1 is MNHEY, CDR2 SMNVEV, per germline (reference sequence). The CDR3 bases are TGTGCCAGCAGGGGACAGTCCCCGGATGGCTACACCTTC. Its translation: CASRGQSPDGYTF.

This chain joins TRBV11-2 and TRBJ1-1; 7 bases are a match to TRBD1. The trim removed 4 bases at V and 5 bases at J, leaving 10 bases unmatched. Germline CDR1 SGHAT, CDR2 FQNNGV. The CDR3 runs to 15 residues. CDR3 in DNA: TGTGCCAGCAGCTCGGACAGGAGGTTGGCGACTGAAGCTTTCTTT. This gives the protein CASSSDRRLATEAFF.

This chain links TRBV7-9 with TRBJ2-1, with TRBD1 as a possible D gene (5 bases). V lost 2 bases and J lost 0, with 17 bases in between. The CDR3 sequence is 18 residues long. The germline V gene has CDR1 SEHNR and CDR2 FQNEAQ (reference sequence). CDR3: CASSLSTGAFLSYNEQFF. In nucleotides, the CDR3 is TGTGCCAGCAGCTTATCCACAGGAGCCTTTCTCTCCTACAATGAGCAGTTCTTC.

The chain combines TRBV10-3 with TRBJ1-5; D call uncertain. CDR3 size: 13 residues. CDR1 ENHRY and CDR2 SYGVKD come from the germline V gene. V was cut by 8 bases and J by 4 bases, with 12 bases left in between. This CDR3 reads CAISDGPNQPQHF. The CDR3 nucleotides read TGTGCCATCTCCGACGGTCCGAATCAGCCCCAGCATTTT.

V gene TRBV5-4 combines with J gene TRBJ2-2, with 7 bases lining up with TRBD2. Looked up from germline, CDR1 is SGHNT and CDR2 is YYREEE (reference sequence). This CDR3 comprises 15 residues. V was clipped by 7 bases and J by 1 base; unmatched bases: 7. The CDR3 bases are TGTGCCAGCCGCGCCTGGGGGGGGAACACCGGGGAGCTGTTTTTT. Amino acid sequence: CASRAWGGNTGELFF.

The genes are TRBV11-2 and TRBJ1-1; possibly TRBD1 for D (5 bases). The V end lost 5 bases, the J end lost 5 bases, and 15 bases lay between the germline ends. Per germline, CDR1 SGHAT and CDR2 FQNNGV. The length of the CDR3 is 14 residues. CDR3: CASSSQGRETEAFF. In nucleotides, the CDR3 is TGTGCCAGCAGCAGCCAGGGACGGGAAACTGAAGCTTTCTTT.